Listed below are T cell receptor beta chains from one sample, sequenced in a study of T cells in Graves' hyperthyroidism and ophthalmopathy. MiXCR, run by TCRdb on the multiplex PCR reads, gives a single entry per CDR3 protein. The sample holds 300,000 to 450,000 distinct CDR3 sequences, approximately 13% seen once. Sequencing input: blood. The receptors come from a woman in her late teens or twenties with Graves' hyperthyroidism. Both conserved end residues are trimmed from each CDR3. Size values are once, few and many counts, or a class for expanded clones, and some rows have none.

CDR3 length	clone size	V gene	CDR3 protein
14	many	TRBV11-2	ASSLEGTGGQNEQF
10	many	TRBV28	ASMTSGGTQY
12	many	TRBV7-2	ASSGRGYADTQY
13	NA	TRBV7-2	ASSFRAGGAYEQY
17	NA	TRBV9	ASMLGFGGNPANTGELF
14	many	TRBV2	ASSGGDSYSNQPQH
11	NA	TRBV5-4	ASSLPGAGEQY
11	many	TRBV28	ASSPSLNTEAF
11	many	TRBV7-2	ASSSARGDTQY
13	NA	TRBV14	ASSQDIVRGDTQY
11	many	TRBV20-1	SAREGGNTEAF
11	many	TRBV28	ASSLLASHEQF
13	few	TRBV3-1	ASSDTGLGTGELF
11	many	TRBV30	AWSVWDNRGYT
13	many	TRBV18	ASSPGQTINNEQF
9	NA	TRBV6-1	AGKNGVRAF
17	many	TRBV7-8	ASSPPLGLAGLKTYEQY
13	few	TRBV12-3/TRBV12-4	ASSITGSGANVLT
15	many	TRBV2	ASYDPQRTGMNTEAF
12	many	TRBV6-1	ASGGTREYNEQF
13	NA	TRBV7-9	ASSPPGGSGNTIY
13	many	TRBV12-3/TRBV12-4	ASLNGRILGQPQH
14	NA	TRBV25-1	ASSEGQTSEKDTQY
13	many	TRBV10-3	ATAPTGPIAYEQY
10	many	TRBV29-1	SATDPNTEAF
12	NA	TRBV9	ASSFRGANSPLH
12	many	TRBV2	ASSSGTDVDEQY
11	many	TRBV5-6	ASSLWRNTEAF
11	NA	TRBV6-1	ASSEGGDYEQY
12	few	TRBV6-1	ASSRPQGGTEAF
11	many	TRBV18	ASSPDQVGELF
12	NA	TRBV6-1	ASSPRGEDQPQH